This T cell receptor (beta chain) derives from a study of cytomegalovirus exposure and HLA in healthy donors. In the study overall: Unique TCRs from HLA-typed donors, 70 million to 85 million of them, were held in an early data release. Whole-study results and caveats: The likely explanation for a cluster of highly shared sequence variants was sequencing artifact. Most sequenced TCRs were rare (though some public TCRs occurred in many donors).

It was with 60 Vbeta and 13 Jbeta primers that the PCR ran. Per the original data handling: Unique TCR beta chains totaled 65 million to 95 million in a later count, with approximately 11 million of them shared. Some clones are missing from TCRdb's copy, which holds only in-frame ones; the method was immunoSEQ multiplex PCR. V and J calls and clone size are given by that table; D and trimming were obtained from the DNA. The top ten clones hold under 2% of a sample with approximately 150,000 clones, around 73% of them seen once. On this clone: Its specificity is not known.

The CDR3 is 17 residues long. The V gene's germline CDR1 is SQVTM and CDR2 ANQGSEA. The trim removed 2 bases at V and 2 bases at J, leaving 11 bases unmatched. Sequences were obtained from PBMCs. This clonotype originated in a female donor in good health and CMV-seronegative. The chain uses TRBV29-1 and TRBJ2-3, with 9 bases fitting TRBD2. Here the CDR3 reads CSVEFSKRGAYTDTQYF. The CDR3 DNA follows: TGCAGCGTTGAATTTTCCAAGCGGGGGGCCTACACAGATACGCAGTATTTT.